The 12 T cell receptor beta chains below all came from one sample that was sequenced in a study of CD8 T cells in ankylosing spondylitis. Study findings and constraints: A TCR beta motif of eight or nine highly homologous variants seemed to mark ankylosing spondylitis blood.

MiXCR, run by TCRdb on the 5' RACE reads, gives a single entry per CDR3 protein. The sample consists of 500,000 or so distinct CDR3 sequences, over 4% of them appearing once. For these receptors, no antigen is known. The sequencing input was blood, either unsorted or a sorted T cell fraction (not recorded which). The receptors were sampled from a male donor with ankylosing spondylitis.

There are many counts of this clonotype. The J gene is TRBJ1-4, the V gene TRBV7-9; D remains unclear. The CDR3 sequence is 13 residues long. Germline-derived CDR1 and CDR2 are SEHNR and FQNEAQ (reference sequence). The V gene lost 3 bases and the J gene lost 8 bases, with 10 bases spanning the gap. CDR3 sequence (DNA): TGTGCCAGCAGCTTCCGAGGAGGGGAAAAACTGTTTTTT. Translating it yields CASSFRGGEKLFF.

This clonotype was counted at least ten times. The V gene is TRBV20-1, the J gene TRBJ1-5; TRBD1 aligns across 7 bases. CDR1 is DFQATT and CDR2 is SNEGSKA in the germline V gene (reference sequence). Unmatched junction bases numbered 8, after V lost 7 bases and J lost 5 bases. The CDR3 runs to 13 residues. The CDR3 bases are TGCAGTGTCCGACAGGGCGGGGATCAGCCCCAGCATTTT. It is translated as CSVRQGGDQPQHF.

This clonotype has a handful of counts. The rearrangement uses TRBV19 and TRBJ2-1; D possibly matches TRBD1 or TRBD2 (6 bases each). CDR1 is LNHDA, CDR2 SQIVND, per germline (reference sequence). The CDR3 totals 15 residues. V gave up 9 bases and J gave up 0 bases, with 15 bases separating them. The CDR3 bases are TGTGCCAGCGGGGGCGCGGGGAGCTCCTACAATGAGCAGTTCTTC. Residues: CASGGAGSSYNEQFF.

This clonotype was seen many times. The J gene is TRBJ1-1, the V gene TRBV3-1, with a tentative D call TRBD1 (6 bases). V was trimmed by 2 bases and J by 9 bases, leaving 16 bases between them. The CDR3 totals 14 residues. Germline V gene data show CDR1 as LGHDT and CDR2 as YNNKEL (reference sequence). DNA of the CDR3: TGTGCCAGCAGCCAAACTGGGGGCGTCGCCCAAGCTTTCTTT. Translation: CASSQTGGVAQAFF.

This clonotype has at least ten counts. The chain employs TRBV9 and TRBJ2-1, with D uncertain. The germline gives CDR1 SGDLS, CDR2 YYNGEE. The CDR3 has 14 residues. V was cut by 2 bases and J by 5 bases, with 11 bases left in between. This chain's CDR3 is CASSVQAYNNEQFF. CDR3 nucleotides: TGTGCCAGCAGCGTGCAAGCTTACAACAATGAGCAGTTCTTC.

This clonotype has ten or more counts. This chain joins TRBV20-1 and TRBJ2-1, with 9 nucleotides matching TRBD2. Germline assignment: CDR1 DFQATT and CDR2 SNEGSKA (reference sequence). The CDR3 length is 15 residues. V dropped 1 base and J dropped 5; count of bases not matched to a gene: 6. The CDR3 here is CSARVGGGADNEQFF. The CDR3 coding sequence is TGCAGTGCTAGAGTTGGCGGGGGGGCCGACAATGAGCAGTTCTTC.

In this sample, this clonotype turned up many times. This chain links TRBV5-1 with TRBJ2-1, with 8 positions matching TRBD2. Germline CDR1 reads SGHRS; CDR2 reads YFSETQ. Trimming at V came to 0 bases and at J to 9 bases, leaving 5 bases not matched to a gene. This CDR3 spans 14 amino acids. CDR3 DNA sequence: TGCGCCAGCAGCTTGGTGACTAGCGCGGGTGAGCAGTTCTTC. It is translated as CASSLVTSAGEQFF.

There are many counts of this clonotype. The chain joins TRBV7-3 to TRBJ1-2, with D uncertain. Germline V lookup: CDR1 SGHTA, CDR2 FQGTGA. CDR3 size: 16 residues. V was shortened by 5 bases and J by 8 bases, with 24 bases between the two germline ends. This CDR3 is CASSRTSSQDPRGYTF. CDR3 DNA sequence: TGTGCCAGCAGCAGAACCTCGTCACAAGATCCTCGCGGCTACACCTTC.

This clonotype was found many times. The V and J genes are TRBV5-1 and TRBJ1-3; D not certain. Deletions cut 0 bases from V and 7 bases from J, with 2 bases between. CDR3 length: 11 amino acids. Germline CDR1 SGHRS, CDR2 YFSETQ. For the CDR3, the DNA is TGCGCCAGCAGCTTGGACAACACCATATATTTT. It is translated as CASSLDNTIYF.

This clonotype appeared a few times. The genes are TRBV7-2 and TRBJ2-7, with unresolved D. The CDR3 is 14 residues long. Trimming left V 5 bases short and J 4 bases short, with 15 bases between. Germline V CDR1 and CDR2: SGHTA, FQGNSA. The CDR3 is CASSPGWSPYEQYF. The DNA for the CDR3 is TGTGCCAGCAGCCCCGGGTGGAGCCCATACGAGCAGTACTTC.

This clonotype was seen repeatedly, ten times or more. The rearrangement uses TRBV7-2 and TRBJ1-1, with D unclear. Germline CDR1 is SGHTA and CDR2 is FQGNSA. The ends were cut back, 3 bases at V and 0 bases at J, with 8 bases in the middle. CDR3 length equals 14 residues. The CDR3 sequence: CASSFDPMNTEAFF. Here the CDR3 DNA reads TGTGCCAGCAGCTTCGATCCCATGAACACTGAAGCTTTCTTT.

This clonotype was counted between two and nine times. V and J are TRBV11-2 and TRBJ2-2; TRBD2 matches 7 bases. The CDR3 covers 13 residues. Germline V gene data show CDR1 as SGHAT and CDR2 as FQNNGV. With V trimmed by 8 bases and J by 6 bases, 6 bases remained unmatched. CDR3: CASGLGTPGELFF. Here the CDR3 DNA reads TGTGCCAGCGGACTAGGAACCCCCGGGGAGCTGTTTTTT.